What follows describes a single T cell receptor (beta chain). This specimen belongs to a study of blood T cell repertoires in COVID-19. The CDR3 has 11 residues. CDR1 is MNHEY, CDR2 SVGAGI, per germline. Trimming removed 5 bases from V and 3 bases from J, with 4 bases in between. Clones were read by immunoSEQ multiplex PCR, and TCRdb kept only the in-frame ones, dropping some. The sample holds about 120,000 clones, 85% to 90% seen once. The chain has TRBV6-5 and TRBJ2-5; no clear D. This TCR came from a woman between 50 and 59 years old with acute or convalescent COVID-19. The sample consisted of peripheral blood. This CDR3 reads CASSTEETQYF. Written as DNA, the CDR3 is TGTGCCAGCAGTACAGAAGAGACCCAGTACTTC.